This T cell receptor beta chain comes out of a study of blood T cells in healthy people across ages. Study-wide findings and caveats: Researchers judged that diversity estimates from one million T cells fell short of true values.

This clonotype was detected only a few times. Its antigen is still unknown. A second 7 to 11 cycle PCR used barcoded and J-beta primers. TCRdb re-called the 5' RACE reads through MiXCR, storing one row per CDR3 protein. The table has approximately 800,000 distinct CDR3 sequences, more than 25% seen once; the top ten hold under 3%. The CDR3 covers 15 residues. Germline CDR1 is LGHNA and CDR2 is YNFKEQ. The data were also submitted as part of a second study, on T cells of mothers and their children. That paper states: The study sampled three healthy Caucasian mothers and their six children. Addition of sample barcodes and 2-4 random nucleotides occurred through the M1S primer of the second PCR.

The chain links TRBV4-2 to TRBJ2-5, with 9 bases lining up with TRBD1. The DNA end is a closer match to TRBJ2-7, so the J assignment may be wrong. The source is a boy aged 5-17 years in good health. The sequenced sample was blood. This CDR3 is CASSPGGQGWHEQYF. The CDR3 coding sequence is TGTGCCAGCAGCCCAGGGGGACAGGGATGGCACGAGCAGTACTTC.